This record covers a single T cell receptor (beta chain). What it recognizes is unknown. The CDR3 is 14 residues long. CDR1 and CDR2 (germline): SGHVS, FQNEAQ. Trimming took 5 bases from V and 8 from J, leaving 15 bases between them. The data stem from a study of shared clonotypes between healthy human individuals. Findings and limits, study-wide: The small donor group covered limited genetic and exposure diversity.

Produced via immunoSEQ multiplex PCR; TCRdb's table is partial and in-frame only. The sample lists 2 million to 2.5 million clones, roughly 94% seen once, with 0.13% in the top ten. This chain uses TRBV7-8 with TRBJ2-2, with a tentative D call TRBD2 (6 bases). This TCR came from a man aged 18 to 30 in good health. What was sequenced was naive CD4+ T cells sorted from blood. The sample's subset: CD45RA+ positively selected. The CDR3 region is CASSPREYRGELFF. CDR3 sequence (DNA): TGTGCCAGCAGCCCTCGGGAGTATCGGGGGGAGCTGTTTTTT.